One sample yielded the 6 T cell receptor delta chains listed below, sequenced in a study of gamma-delta chains in newborns, infants, children. TCRdb made new clone calls on the reads using CATT. This table holds 9,000 to 13,000 delta-chain clones, 3.5% found once. Material: blood. Receptors were obtained from a child who was a newborn, infant or young child, either healthy, febrile or measles-vaccinated (not recorded which).

The sample holds a few counts of this clone. With only one base between it and a far larger clone, this is likely a read error. Other DNA sequences in this sample translate to the same CDR3. The chain couples TRDV2 to TRDJ3; 12 positions match TRDD3. J lost 6 bases, V lost 7 bases, and 9 bases had no gene match. The length of the CDR3 is 17 residues. CDR1 is GEAIGNYY and CDR2 is EKD in the germline V gene. CDR3 region: CACDLVLGDTDTRQMFF. CDR3 nucleotides: TGTGCCTGCGACTTGGTACTGGGGGATACGGACACCCGACAGATGTTTTTC.

This clone was seen a few times. The rearrangement uses TRDV2 and TRDJ1, with 8 bases lining up with TRDD3. The germline V gene encodes CDR1 GEAIGNYY and CDR2 EKD. The CDR3 is 18 residues long. The ends lost 3 bases at V and 0 bases at J; junction bases unmatched: 14. CDR3 DNA sequence: TGTGCCTGTGACCCAACTGGGGGTTCGGGGGCGTACACCGATAAACTCATCTTT. Translated, it gives CACDPTGGSGAYTDKLIF.

This clone was seen a handful of times. This rearrangement joins TRDV2 to TRDJ1, with 8 bases aligning to TRDD3. The germline V gene encodes CDR1 GEAIGNYY and CDR2 EKD. There are 17 residues in the CDR3. Trimming removed 7 bases from V and 0 bases from J; junction bases left unmatched: 15. The CDR3 nucleotides are TGTGCCTGCCTCCCCTTGGGGATACCCTGGTACACCGATAAACTCATCTTT. This gives the protein CACLPLGIPWYTDKLIF.

Regarding this clone: A single base separates this from a much larger clone, so it may be a read error. The same CDR3 can be traced to other DNA sequences in this sample. The chain joins TRDV2 to TRDJ2; 9 bases fit TRDD3. Germline CDR1 and CDR2: GEAIGNYY and EKD. CDR3 length equals 18 residues. The J segment lost 0 bases and the V segment lost 4 bases, leaving 11 bases of the junction unmatched. CDR3 coding DNA: TGTGCCTGTGATTCCCCCTTTTTGGGGGATACTTTGACAGCACAACTCTTCTTT. As protein: CACDSPFLGDTLTAQLFF.

Of note for this clone: Other DNA sequences from this sample encode an identical CDR3 as well. V gene TRDV2 combines with J gene TRDJ1; D gene ambiguous. Trimming left V 0 bases short and J 0 bases short, with 7 bases between. CDR1 is GEAIGNYY, CDR2 EKD, per germline. The CDR3 extends over 14 amino acids. The CDR3 DNA reads as TGTGCCTGTGACACCTTGGGCAACACCGATAAACTCATCTTT. Its protein is CACDTLGNTDKLIF.

The rearrangement uses TRDV1 and TRDJ1; D is unclear. The CDR3 sequence is 15 residues long. Germline CDR1 is TSWWSYY and CDR2 is QGS. V dropped 2 bases and J dropped 1 base, with 11 bases sitting between them. CDR3 in amino acids: CALGEKLWSTDKLIF. In DNA, the CDR3 is TGTGCTCTTGGGGAAAAGCTCTGGAGCACCGATAAACTCATCTTT.